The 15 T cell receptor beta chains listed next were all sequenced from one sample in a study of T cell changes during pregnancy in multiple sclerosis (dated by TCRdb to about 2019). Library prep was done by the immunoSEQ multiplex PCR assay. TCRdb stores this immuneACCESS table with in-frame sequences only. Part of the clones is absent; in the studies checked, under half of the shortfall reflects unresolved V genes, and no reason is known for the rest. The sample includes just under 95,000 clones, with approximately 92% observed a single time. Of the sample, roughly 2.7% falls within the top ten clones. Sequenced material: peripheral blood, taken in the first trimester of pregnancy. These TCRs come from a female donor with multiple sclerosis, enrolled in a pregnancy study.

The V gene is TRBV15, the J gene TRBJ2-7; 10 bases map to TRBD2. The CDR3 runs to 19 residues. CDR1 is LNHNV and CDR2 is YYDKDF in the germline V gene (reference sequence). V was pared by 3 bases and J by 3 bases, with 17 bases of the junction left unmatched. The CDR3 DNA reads TGTGCCACCAGCAGGGACACAGGGCGGGGTAGCGGGAGGATCTACGAGCAGTACTTC. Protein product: CATSRDTGRGSGRIYEQYF.

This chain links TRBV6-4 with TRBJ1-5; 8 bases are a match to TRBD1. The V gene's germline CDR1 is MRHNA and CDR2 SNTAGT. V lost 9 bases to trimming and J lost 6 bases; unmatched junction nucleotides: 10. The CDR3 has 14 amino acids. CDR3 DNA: TGTGCCAGAAAGGGACAGGCTTATGGTCAGCCCCAGCATTTT. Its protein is CARKGQAYGQPQHF.

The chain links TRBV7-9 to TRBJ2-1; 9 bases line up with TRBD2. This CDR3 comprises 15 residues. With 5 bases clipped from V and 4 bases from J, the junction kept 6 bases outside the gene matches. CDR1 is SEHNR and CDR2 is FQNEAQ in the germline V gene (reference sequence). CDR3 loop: CASSQTSGAYNEQFF. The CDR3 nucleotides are TGTGCCAGCAGCCAGACTAGCGGAGCGTACAATGAGCAGTTCTTC.

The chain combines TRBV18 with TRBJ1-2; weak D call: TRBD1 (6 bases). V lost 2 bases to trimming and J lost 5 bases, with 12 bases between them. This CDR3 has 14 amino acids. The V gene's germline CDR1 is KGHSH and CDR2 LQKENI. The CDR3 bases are TGTGCCAGCTCACCATACGCAGGGGCTTATGGCTACACCTTC. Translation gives CASSPYAGAYGYTF.

In DNA form, the CDR3 reads TGCGCCAGCAGCCAGGGACAGGGATACAATGAGCAGTTCTTC. This sequence encodes CASSQGQGYNEQFF. The chain employs TRBV5-1 and TRBJ2-1, with 9 bases lining up with TRBD1. The germline V gene encodes CDR1 SGHRS and CDR2 YFSETQ. This CDR3 is 14 amino acids long. V lost 4 bases and J lost 4; bases outside the gene matches: 3. The variable domain in full, with the rest retrieved from reference TRBV5-1 and TRBJ2-1, is KAGVTQTPRYLIKTRGQQVTLSCSPISGHRSVSWYQQTPGQGLQFLFEYFSETQRNKGNFPGRFSGRQFSNSRSEMNVSTLELGDSALYLCASSQGQGYNEQFFGPGTRLTVL.

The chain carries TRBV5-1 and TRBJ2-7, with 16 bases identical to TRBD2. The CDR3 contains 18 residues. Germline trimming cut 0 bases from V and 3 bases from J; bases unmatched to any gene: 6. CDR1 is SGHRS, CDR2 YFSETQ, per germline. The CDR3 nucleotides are TGCGCCAGCAGCTTGGCGGGGACTAGCGGGAGGGCCGTCTACGAGCAGTACTTC. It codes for CASSLAGTSGRAVYEQYF. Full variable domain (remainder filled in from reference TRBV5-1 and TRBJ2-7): KAGVTQTPRYLIKTRGQQVTLSCSPISGHRSVSWYQQTPGQGLQFLFEYFSETQRNKGNFPGRFSGRQFSNSRSEMNVSTLELGDSALYLCASSLAGTSGRAVYEQYFGPGTRLTVT.

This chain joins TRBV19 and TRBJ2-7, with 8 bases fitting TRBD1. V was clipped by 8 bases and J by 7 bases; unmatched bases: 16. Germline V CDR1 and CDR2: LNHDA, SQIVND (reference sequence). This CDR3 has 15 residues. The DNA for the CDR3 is TGTGCCAGTTCCCACTTGGACAGGGCAGTAGGAGAGCAGTACTTC. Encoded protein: CASSHLDRAVGEQYF.

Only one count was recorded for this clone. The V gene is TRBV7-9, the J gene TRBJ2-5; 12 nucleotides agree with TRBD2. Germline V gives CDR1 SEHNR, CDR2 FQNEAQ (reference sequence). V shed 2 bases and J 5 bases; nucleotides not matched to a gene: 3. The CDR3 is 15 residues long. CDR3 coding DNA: TGTGCCAGCAGCTTACTAGCGGGAGGGCGGGAGACCCAGTACTTC. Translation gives CASSLLAGGRETQYF.

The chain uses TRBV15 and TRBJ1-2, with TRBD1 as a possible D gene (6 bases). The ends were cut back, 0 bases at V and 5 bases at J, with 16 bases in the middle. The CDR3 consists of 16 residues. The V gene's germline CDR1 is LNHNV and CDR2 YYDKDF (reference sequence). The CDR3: CATSRDLGADLYGYTF. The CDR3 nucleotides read TGTGCCACCAGCAGAGATCTGGGGGCAGATTTGTATGGCTACACCTTC.

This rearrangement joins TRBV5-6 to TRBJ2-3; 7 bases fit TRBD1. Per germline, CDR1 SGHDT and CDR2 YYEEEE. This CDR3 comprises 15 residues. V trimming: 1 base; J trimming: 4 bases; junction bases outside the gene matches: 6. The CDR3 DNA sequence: TGTGCCAGCAGCTTGCTAGGGACAGCTTCAGATACGCAGTATTTT. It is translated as CASSLLGTASDTQYF.

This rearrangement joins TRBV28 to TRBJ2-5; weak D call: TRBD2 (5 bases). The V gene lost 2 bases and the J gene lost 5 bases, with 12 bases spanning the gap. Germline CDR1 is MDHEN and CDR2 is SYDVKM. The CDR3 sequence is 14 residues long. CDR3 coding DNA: TGTGCCAGCAGTTTACAAACCGGCGGGGAGACCCAGTACTTC. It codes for CASSLQTGGETQYF.

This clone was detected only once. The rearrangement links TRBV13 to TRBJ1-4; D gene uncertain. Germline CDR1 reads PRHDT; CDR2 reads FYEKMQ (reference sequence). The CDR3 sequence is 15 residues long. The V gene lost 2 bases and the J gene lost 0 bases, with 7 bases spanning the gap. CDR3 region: CASSLYSATNEKLFF. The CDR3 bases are TGTGCCAGCAGCTTATATAGTGCAACTAATGAAAAACTGTTTTTT.

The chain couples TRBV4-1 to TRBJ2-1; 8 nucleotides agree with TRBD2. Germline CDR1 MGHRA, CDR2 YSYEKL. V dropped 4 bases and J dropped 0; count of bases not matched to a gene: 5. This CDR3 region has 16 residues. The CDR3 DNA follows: TGCGCCAGCAGCCCTTGGACTAGCAGCTCCTACAATGAGCAGTTCTTC. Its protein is CASSPWTSSSYNEQFF.

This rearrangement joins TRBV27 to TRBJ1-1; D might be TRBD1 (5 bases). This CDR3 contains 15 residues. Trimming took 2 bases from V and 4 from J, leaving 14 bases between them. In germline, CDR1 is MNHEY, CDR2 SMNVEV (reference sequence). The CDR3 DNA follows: TGTGCCAGCAGTTTAGGGAAGGGGCGCGGCACTGAAGCTTTCTTT. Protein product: CASSLGKGRGTEAFF.

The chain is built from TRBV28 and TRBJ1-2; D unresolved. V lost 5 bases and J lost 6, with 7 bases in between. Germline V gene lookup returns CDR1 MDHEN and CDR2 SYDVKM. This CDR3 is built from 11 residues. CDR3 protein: CASSLPNGYTF. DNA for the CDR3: TGTGCCAGCAGTCTACCAAATGGCTACACCTTC.